This entry lists 2 T cell receptor beta chains sequenced from one sample in a study of radiotherapy plus CTLA-4 blockade in lung cancer. The assay was immunoSEQ multiplex PCR, and TCRdb's table has in-frame clones only and misses some. The sample contains tens of thousands of clones, around 79% of which appear only once. Sequencing was performed on peripheral blood, taken from a patient treated with radiotherapy plus ipilimumab. These receptors all come from a human donor with non-small cell lung cancer whose response to radiotherapy plus ipilimumab could not be evaluated.

The chain links TRBV11-2 to TRBJ1-2, with 8 nucleotides matching TRBD1. Germline V gene lookup returns CDR1 SGHAT and CDR2 FQNNGV. Unmatched junction bases numbered 10, after V lost 5 bases and J lost 8 bases. The CDR3 extends over 14 amino acids. The CDR3 DNA reads TGTGCCAGCAGCCCCGGACAGGGAGGGCGCGGCTACACCTTC. Amino acids: CASSPGQGGRGYTF. Using reference TRBV11-2 and TRBJ1-2 for the parts outside the CDR3, the full variable domain is EAGVAQSPRYKIIEKRQSVAFWCNPISGHATLYWYQQILGQGPKLLIQFQNNGVVDDSQLPKDRFSAERLKGVDSTLKIQPAKLEDSAVYLCASSPGQGGRGYTFGSGTRLTVV.

This sequence joins TRBV18 and TRBJ2-6; the D gene is possibly TRBD1 (5 bases). The CDR3 is 17 residues long. CDR1 and CDR2 from the germline V gene are KGHSH and LQKENI. Trimming took 2 bases from V and 0 from J, leaving 11 bases between them. The CDR3 DNA follows: TGTGCCAGCTCACCAAGACAGCGAAGCTCTGGGGCCAACGTCCTGACTTTC. It specifies CASSPRQRSSGANVLTF. Complete variable domain (other parts from reference TRBV18 and TRBJ2-6): NAGVMQNPRHLVRRRGQEARLRCSPMKGHSHVYWYRQLPEEGLKFMVYLQKENIIDESGMPKERFSAEFPKEGPSILRIQQVVRGDSAAYFCASSPRQRSSGANVLTFGAGSRLTVL.